Below, 8 T cell receptor beta chains from the same sample are listed, as sequenced in a study of T cell changes during pregnancy in multiple sclerosis. Sequencing was performed with immunoSEQ multiplex PCR; in TCRdb, only in-frame clones are kept and a portion is missing. This sample yields tens of thousands of clones, of which about 90% are seen a single time; 0.95% to 1.5% belongs to the top ten. Sample: peripheral blood, taken after pregnancy. These receptors all stem from a female donor in good health, enrolled as a control in a pregnancy study.

The rearrangement uses TRBV5-6 and TRBJ2-2; tentative D call: TRBD1 (6 bases). Trimming removed 1 base at V and 13 bases at J, with 20 bases between. Germline CDR1 and CDR2: SGHDT and YYEEEE. The CDR3 runs 15 residues. The CDR3 spells CASSLSVPGVRGLFF. The CDR3, as DNA: TGTGCCAGCAGCTTGAGCGTCCCAGGGGTTAGGGGGCTGTTTTTT.

The chain joins TRBV28 to TRBJ1-5; 8 bases align to TRBD1. Trimming removed 6 bases from V and 3 bases from J; junction bases left unmatched: 7. The germline gives CDR1 MDHEN, CDR2 SYDVKM. The CDR3 length is 15 residues. CDR3 residues: CASSQTGGPNQPQHF. CDR3 DNA sequence: TGTGCCAGCAGCCAAACAGGGGGACCCAATCAGCCCCAGCATTTT.

The chain employs TRBV18 and TRBJ2-6, with D possibly being TRBD1 (5 bases). V was pared by 4 bases and J by 1 base, with 11 bases between. The germline V gene encodes CDR1 KGHSH and CDR2 LQKENI. This CDR3 spans 16 amino acids. CDR3 residues: CASSRTHRSGANVLTF. CDR3 sequence (DNA): TGTGCCAGCTCACGCACCCACAGGTCTGGGGCCAACGTCCTGACTTTC.

This clone was observed once. The rearrangement uses TRBV19 and TRBJ1-4; TRBD1 might be the D (6 bases). The CDR3 has 14 amino acids. V was clipped by 4 bases and J by 4 bases, with 10 bases between them. Germline lookup yields CDR1 LNHDA and CDR2 SQIVND (reference sequence). CDR3: CASSTGQFNEKLFF. In nucleotides, the CDR3 is TGTGCCAGTAGTACCGGACAGTTTAATGAAAAACTGTTTTTT.

The gene calls are TRBV7-2 and TRBJ2-7; TRBD1 matches 7 bases. V shed 5 bases and J 3 bases; nucleotides not matched to a gene: 10. The V gene's germline CDR1 is SGHTA and CDR2 FQGNSA. This CDR3 contains 15 residues. The CDR3 region is CASSPRDSVYYEQYF. CDR3 DNA sequence: TGTGCCAGCAGCCCCCGGGACAGCGTCTACTACGAGCAGTACTTC.

V gene TRBV9 combines with J gene TRBJ2-7; D is perhaps TRBD2 (7 bases). Germline V lookup: CDR1 SGDLS, CDR2 YYNGEE. The CDR3 totals 15 residues. V lost 6 bases and J lost 3, with 19 bases in between. The CDR3 region is CASNPRGASGYEQYF. The CDR3 bases are TGTGCCAGCAACCCACGGGGGGCTAGCGGCTACGAGCAGTACTTC.

The J gene is TRBJ2-2, the V gene TRBV18; D is ambiguous. The CDR3 runs to 13 residues. Trimming cost V 5 bases and J 7 bases, with 11 bases left between them. Germline lookup yields CDR1 KGHSH and CDR2 LQKENI. The CDR3 sequence: CASSTSVGGELFF. In nucleotides, the CDR3 is TGTGCCAGCTCAACAAGCGTGGGCGGGGAGCTGTTTTTT.

The genes are TRBV10-1 and TRBJ1-4; D may be TRBD1 (5 bases). Looked up from germline, CDR1 is WNHNN and CDR2 is SYGVQD (reference sequence). The V end lost 2 bases, the J end lost 6 bases, and 13 bases lay between the germline ends. The CDR3 runs 15 residues. The CDR3 sequence: CASSEETVADEKLFF. CDR3 DNA sequence: TGCGCCAGCAGTGAGGAGACAGTTGCGGATGAAAAACTGTTTTTT.